The 25 T cell receptor beta chains below were found in one sample sequenced in a study of T cells after yellow fever vaccination (dated by TCRdb to about 2019). Receptor amplification or capture employed 5' RACE. Sequencing was carried out with an Illumina NovaSeq 6000. Using fastp trimming at Q25 and MiXCR clonotype assembly, TCRdb reanalyzed the public sequencing data and kept in-frame beta chains. Each entry merges the rows of one CDR3 protein and shows their most common DNA and genes. The sample yields roughly 310,000 distinct CDR3 sequences; roughly 3.5% were counted once. The ten largest clonotypes hold 23% of the sample. The treatment or condition label on this specimen signifies: live attenuated yellow fever vaccine strain. Here the sequenced sample was PBMCs, taken on the day of the yellow fever booster vaccination. These receptors originate from a man aged 18-30 years who received the YFV17D yellow fever vaccine.

J is TRBJ2-7 and V is TRBV5-1; no clear D gene. This CDR3 contains 14 residues. Germline CDR1 and CDR2: SGHRS and YFSETQ. The V gene lost 4 bases and the J gene lost 2 bases, with 13 bases spanning the gap. The CDR3 region has the DNA TGCGCCAGCAGCCACGATTCACGGGCCTACGAGCAGTACGTC. This sequence encodes CASSHDSRAYEQYV.

The rearrangement joins TRBV4-1 to TRBJ1-2, with D perhaps TRBD1 (5 bases). CDR1 is MGHRA and CDR2 is YSYEKL in the germline V gene. This CDR3 contains 13 residues. The V and J ends lost 0 bases and 9 bases respectively, with 11 bases between them. The CDR3 DNA is TGCGCCAGCAGCCAAGAAGAGGGACGGCGCTACACCTTC. It specifies CASSQEEGRRYTF.

This clonotype was recorded many times. The gene calls are TRBV7-3 and TRBJ2-3; possible D gene TRBD2, 6 bases. V was pared by 5 bases and J by 2 bases, with 11 bases between. CDR1 SGHTA and CDR2 FQGTGA come from the germline V gene. The CDR3 has 14 residues. The CDR3 nucleotides are TGTGCCAGCAGCCGCCCGGGAGTCACAGATACGCAGTATTTT. It is translated as CASSRPGVTDTQYF.

This clonotype has only a few counts. The V call is TRBV5-1, the J call TRBJ1-1; TRBD1 matches 8 bases. Losses at the gene ends were 9 bases for V and 4 bases for J; bases not matched to a gene: 8. Germline assignment: CDR1 SGHRS and CDR2 YFSETQ. The CDR3 has 13 amino acids. This chain's CDR3 is CATKTGVGTEAFF. The CDR3, as DNA: TGCGCCACCAAGACAGGGGTTGGCACTGAAGCTTTCTTT.

Many counts were recorded for this clonotype. This chain links TRBV7-2 with TRBJ2-5; no definite D call. V lost 2 bases and J lost 3, with 16 bases in between. This CDR3 comprises 16 residues. Looked up from germline, CDR1 is SGHTA and CDR2 is FQGNSA. This CDR3 reads CASSLFGTLVKETQYF. Written as DNA, the CDR3 is TGTGCCAGCAGCTTATTCGGTACCCTGGTTAAAGAGACCCAGTACTTC. Complete variable domain (other parts from reference TRBV7-2 and TRBJ2-5): GAGVSQSPSNKVTEKGKDVELRCDPISGHTALYWYRQSLGQGLEFLIYFQGNSAPDKSGLPSDRFSAERTGGSVSTLTIQRTQQEDSAVYLCASSLFGTLVKETQYFGPGTRLLVL.

The sample holds a few counts of this clonotype. The chain recombines TRBV20-1 with TRBJ2-1; either TRBD1 or TRBD2 may supply D (6 bases each). CDR3 length: 18 residues. Germline CDR1 is DFQATT and CDR2 is SNEGSKA (reference sequence). V lost 1 base and J lost 0, with 19 bases in between. The CDR3 sequence: CSARGLRVGGGSYNEQFF. In DNA form, the CDR3 reads TGCAGTGCTAGAGGCCTGAGGGTGGGGGGCGGCTCCTACAATGAGCAGTTCTTC.

This clonotype has just a few counts. This chain connects TRBV24-1 to TRBJ2-6; D not certain. The CDR3 covers 19 residues. V shed 2 bases and J shed 0 bases, with 16 bases lying between them. Germline assignment: CDR1 KGHDR and CDR2 SFDVKD. CDR3 amino acids: CATSDSLLGPRSGANVLTF. CDR3 coding DNA: TGTGCCACCAGTGATTCGCTTCTTGGTCCCCGCTCTGGGGCCAACGTCCTGACTTTC.

This clonotype was seen repeatedly, ten times or more. The rearrangement joins TRBV20-1 to TRBJ2-1, with TRBD2 matching 8 bases. Unmatched junction bases numbered 5, after V lost 3 bases and J lost 7 bases. Per the germline V gene, CDR1 is DFQATT and CDR2 is SNEGSKA (reference sequence). CDR3 length: 13 residues. The CDR3 is CSASGGALNEQFF. As DNA, the CDR3 is TGCAGTGCTAGCGGGGGGGCCCTGAATGAGCAGTTCTTC.

Ten or more counts support this clonotype. The J gene is TRBJ2-7, the V gene TRBV30; 8 nucleotides align to TRBD1. V lost 4 bases, J lost 7 bases, and 9 bases stayed unmatched. The CDR3 loop spans 13 amino acids. Germline V CDR1 and CDR2: GTSNPN, SVGIG (reference sequence). As DNA, the CDR3 is TGTGCCTGGAAAGTCCAGGGGGCGCGGGAGCAGTACTTC. Translated: CAWKVQGAREQYF.

Concerning this clonotype itself: It may be a read error: a sequence one base away is much more abundant. The rearrangement links TRBV12-3 or TRBV12-4 to TRBJ1-2; D is unresolved. The CDR3 runs 14 residues. The CDR3 loop is CASTPTGFTYGYAF. CDR3 nucleotide sequence: TGTGCCAGCACCCCGACCGGGTTTACCTATGGCTACGCCTTC.

This clonotype was counted many times. The DNA for the CDR3 is TGCAGTGCCGAAACAGGGAACACCGGGGAGCTGTTTTTT. Protein product: CSAETGNTGELFF. The chain carries TRBV20-1 and TRBJ2-2; possibly TRBD1 for D (5 bases). Trimming took 6 bases from V and 1 from J, leaving 9 bases between them. CDR1 and CDR2 from the germline V gene are DFQATT and SNEGSKA (reference sequence). The CDR3 covers 13 residues.

This clonotype was found a few times. J is TRBJ2-1 and V is TRBV5-1, with 14 bases lining up with TRBD2. This CDR3 is built from 17 residues. Germline-derived CDR1 and CDR2 are SGHRS and YFSETQ. V gave up 0 bases and J gave up 5 bases; unmatched junction bases: 4. CDR3 in DNA: TGCGCCAGCAGCTTGGCCCTGGGACTAGCGGGGGACAATGAGCAGTTCTTC. It yields the protein CASSLALGLAGDNEQFF.

The sample holds many counts of this clonotype. The chain employs TRBV28 and TRBJ2-3; 7 bases match TRBD2. Germline V lookup: CDR1 MDHEN, CDR2 SYDVKM. With 7 bases clipped from V and 11 bases from J, the junction kept 18 bases outside the gene matches. This CDR3 region has 15 residues. The CDR3 DNA follows: TGTGCCAGCACTCTTTCGGGGGGAGCCCCCAGGGAGCAGTATTTT. Translating it yields CASTLSGGAPREQYF.

This clonotype was seen ten or more times. The chain employs TRBV2 and TRBJ2-3; TRBD2 agrees at 8 bases. The CDR3 totals 14 residues. V was pared by 8 bases and J by 6 bases, with 10 bases of the junction left unmatched. The V gene's germline CDR1 is SNHLY and CDR2 FYNNEI. CDR3 nucleotides: TGTGCCAGCCGTTTAGCGGGGAGGAGGGATACGCAGTATTTT. It codes for CASRLAGRRDTQYF. Based on the CDR3 plus reference TRBV2 and TRBJ2-3, the full variable domain is EPEVTQTPSHQVTQMGQEVILRCVPISNHLYFYWYRQILGQKVEFLVSFYNNEISEKSEIFDDQFSVERPDGSNFTLKIRSTKLEDSAMYFCASRLAGRRDTQYFGPGTRLTVL.

This clonotype was found many times. The chain employs TRBV4-3 and TRBJ2-2, with 10 bases fitting TRBD1. Germline loops: CDR1 LGHNA, CDR2 YSLEER. There are 16 residues in the CDR3. V trimming: 1 base; J trimming: 6 bases; junction bases outside the gene matches: 5. The DNA for the CDR3 is TGCGCCAGCAGCCAAGGAGAGACAGGGGGCCCCGGGGAGCTGTTTTTT. Amino acids: CASSQGETGGPGELFF.

This clonotype has ten or more counts. The CDR3 DNA follows: TGTGCCAGCAGCGCTCTCGGGCGAAGGTTCACTGAAGCTTTCTTT. Translation gives CASSALGRRFTEAFF. The chain carries TRBV7-2 and TRBJ1-1; no firm D call. In germline, CDR1 is SGHTA, CDR2 FQGNSA. The CDR3 is 15 amino acids. V lost 5 bases and J lost 4, with 17 bases in between.

The chain combines TRBV11-2 with TRBJ2-1, with 12 bases that match TRBD2. Germline V gives CDR1 SGHAT, CDR2 FQNNGV. The CDR3 loop spans 16 amino acids. V shed 2 bases, J shed 6 bases, and the junction held 5 bases outside the gene matches. This CDR3 is CASSLRPSGGGNEQFF. CDR3 nucleotide sequence: TGTGCCAGCAGCTTAAGGCCTAGCGGGGGGGGCAATGAGCAGTTCTTC.

The chain recombines TRBV6-2 or TRBV6-3 with TRBJ2-7; D is possibly TRBD2 (5 bases). Germline V gene lookup returns CDR1 MNHEY and CDR2 SVGEGT. This CDR3 is built from 12 residues. The V end lost 6 bases, the J end lost 0 bases, and 6 bases lay between the germline ends. In DNA form, the CDR3 reads TGTGCCAGCAGAACTAGCTCCTACGAGCAGTACTTC. This encodes CASRTSSYEQYF.

This clonotype was counted between two and nine times. The chain links TRBV12-3 or TRBV12-4 to TRBJ2-1; the D is unclear. The CDR3 length is 12 residues. V was cut by 2 bases and J by 7 bases, with 6 bases left in between. For the CDR3, the DNA is TGTGCCAGCAGTTTATTGGAGAATGAGCAGTTCTTC. Its protein product is CASSLLENEQFF.

This clonotype was found a few times. This chain connects TRBV18 to TRBJ1-4; D is unclear. From germline, CDR1 is KGHSH and CDR2 LQKENI. V lost 0 bases and J 4 bases, leaving 6 bases between the germline ends. CDR3 size: 14 residues. DNA for the CDR3: TGTGCCAGCTCACCACCAGGTGATAATGAAAAACTGTTTTTT. Amino acid sequence: CASSPPGDNEKLFF.

Comments on this clonotype: With a much larger clone just one base away, this may be a read error. J is TRBJ2-3 and V is TRBV7-6; no reliable D call. The CDR3 has 14 amino acids. From germline, CDR1 is SGHVS and CDR2 FNYEAQ. The CDR3 spells CASSLDFISRTHYF. In DNA form, the CDR3 reads TGTGCCAGCAGCTTAGATTTCATCTCTAGGACGCACTATTTT.

This clonotype was recorded at least ten times. The chain employs TRBV20-1 and TRBJ1-5; D unresolved. V was shortened by 1 base and J by 6 bases, with 16 bases between the two germline ends. Germline loops: CDR1 DFQATT, CDR2 SNEGSKA (reference sequence). The CDR3 spans 15 residues. CDR3 residues: CSARVGRRGPQPQHF. CDR3 nucleotide sequence: TGCAGTGCTAGAGTTGGACGTCGAGGGCCTCAGCCCCAGCATTTT.

V usage is TRBV30 and J usage is TRBJ1-1; possibly TRBD1 for D (6 bases). The germline V gene encodes CDR1 GTSNPN and CDR2 SVGIG (reference sequence). The length of the CDR3 is 14 residues. V lost 5 bases, J lost 4 bases, and 17 bases lay in between. CDR3 loop: CAWSHTGRVTEAFF. The CDR3 nucleotides read TGTGCCTGGTCCCACACAGGGCGGGTCACTGAAGCTTTCTTT.

This clonotype was counted many times. The chain links TRBV5-1 to TRBJ2-1, with a weak D call TRBD2 (6 bases). CDR3 length: 15 residues. Trimming stripped 1 base from V and 6 bases from J, with 14 bases between. The germline V gene has CDR1 SGHRS and CDR2 YFSETQ. Written as DNA, the CDR3 is TGCGCCAGCAGCTTGCGGGGGATTGGGTCCAATGAGCAGTTCTTC. Protein product: CASSLRGIGSNEQFF.

This clonotype came up a few times. V usage is TRBV28 and J usage is TRBJ1-1, with D maybe TRBD1 (5 bases). The CDR3 has 15 residues. The germline V and J ends were trimmed by 6 bases and 3 bases, with 17 bases remaining between them. Germline lookup yields CDR1 MDHEN and CDR2 SYDVKM. The CDR3 DNA sequence: TGTGCCAGCAGCCCCGGGGGAGCTGGCGACACTGAAGCTTTCTTT. Its translation is CASSPGGAGDTEAFF. Full variable domain (remainder filled in from reference TRBV28 and TRBJ1-1): DVKVTQSSRYLVKRTGEKVFLECVQDMDHENMFWYRQDPGLGLRLIYFSYDVKMKEKGDIPEGYSVSREKKERFSLILESASTNQTSMYLCASSPGGAGDTEAFFGQGTRLTVV.